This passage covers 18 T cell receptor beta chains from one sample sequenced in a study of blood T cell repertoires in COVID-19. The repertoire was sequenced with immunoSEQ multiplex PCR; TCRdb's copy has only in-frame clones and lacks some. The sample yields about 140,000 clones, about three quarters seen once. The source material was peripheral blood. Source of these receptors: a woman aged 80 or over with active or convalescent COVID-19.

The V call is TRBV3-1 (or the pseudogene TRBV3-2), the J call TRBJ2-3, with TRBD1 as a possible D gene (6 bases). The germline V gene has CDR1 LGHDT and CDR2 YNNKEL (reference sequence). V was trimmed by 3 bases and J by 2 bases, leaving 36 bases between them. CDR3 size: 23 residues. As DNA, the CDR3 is TGTGCCAGCAGCCAGGCCACCCTTGGACAGATCGCGAGGACCGGGCTCAACACAGATACGCAGTATTTT. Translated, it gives CASSQATLGQIARTGLNTDTQYF.

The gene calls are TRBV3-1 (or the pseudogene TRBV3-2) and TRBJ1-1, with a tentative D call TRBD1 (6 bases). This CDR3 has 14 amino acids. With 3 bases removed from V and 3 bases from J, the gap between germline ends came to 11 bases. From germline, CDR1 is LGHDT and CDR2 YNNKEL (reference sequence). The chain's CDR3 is CASSHSDRHTEAFF. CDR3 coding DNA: TGTGCCAGCAGCCATTCTGACAGGCACACTGAAGCTTTCTTT.

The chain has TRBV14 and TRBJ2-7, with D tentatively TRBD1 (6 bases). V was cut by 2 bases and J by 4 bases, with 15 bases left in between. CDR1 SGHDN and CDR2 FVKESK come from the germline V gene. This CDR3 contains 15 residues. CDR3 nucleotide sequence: TGTGCCAGCAGCCAAATAAGAGGGGGAAGGTACGAGCAGTACTTC. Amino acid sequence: CASSQIRGGRYEQYF.

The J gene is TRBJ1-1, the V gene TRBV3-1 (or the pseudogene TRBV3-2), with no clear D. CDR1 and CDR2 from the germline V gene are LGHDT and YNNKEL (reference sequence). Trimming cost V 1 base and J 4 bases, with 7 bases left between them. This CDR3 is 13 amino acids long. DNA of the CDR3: TGTGCCAGCAGCCAAGGAACCAGCACTGAAGCTTTCTTT. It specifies CASSQGTSTEAFF.

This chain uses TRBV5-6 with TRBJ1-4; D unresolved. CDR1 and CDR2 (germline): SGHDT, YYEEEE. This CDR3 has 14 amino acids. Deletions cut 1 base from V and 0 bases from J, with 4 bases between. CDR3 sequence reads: CASSLTPTNEKLFF. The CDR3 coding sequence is TGTGCCAGCAGCTTGACACCAACTAATGAAAAACTGTTTTTT.

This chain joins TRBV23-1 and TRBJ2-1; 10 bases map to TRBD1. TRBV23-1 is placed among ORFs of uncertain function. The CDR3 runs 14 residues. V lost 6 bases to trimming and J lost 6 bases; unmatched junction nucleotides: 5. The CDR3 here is CASSLRTGGNEQFF. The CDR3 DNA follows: TGCGCCAGCAGCCTGCGGACAGGGGGCAATGAGCAGTTCTTC.

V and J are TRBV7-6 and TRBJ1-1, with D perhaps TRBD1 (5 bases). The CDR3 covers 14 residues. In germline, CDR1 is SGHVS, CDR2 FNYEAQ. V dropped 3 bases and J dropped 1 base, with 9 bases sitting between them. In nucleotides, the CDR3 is TGTGCCAGCAGCTTTCCCACAGGGAACACTGAAGCTTTCTTT. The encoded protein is CASSFPTGNTEAFF.

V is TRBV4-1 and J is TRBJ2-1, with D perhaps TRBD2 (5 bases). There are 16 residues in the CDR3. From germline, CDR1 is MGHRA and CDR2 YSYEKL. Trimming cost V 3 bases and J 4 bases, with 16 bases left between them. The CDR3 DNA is TGCGCCAGCAGCCATACAGCGAGGACGGGATACAATGAGCAGTTCTTC. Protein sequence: CASSHTARTGYNEQFF.

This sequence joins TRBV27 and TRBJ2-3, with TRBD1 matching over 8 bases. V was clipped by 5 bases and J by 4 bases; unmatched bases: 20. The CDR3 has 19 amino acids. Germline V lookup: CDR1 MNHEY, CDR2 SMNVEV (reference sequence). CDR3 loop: CASSPGRPGQGLNPDTQYF. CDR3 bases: TGTGCCAGCAGTCCGGGACGTCCCGGACAGGGTCTAAATCCAGATACGCAGTATTTT.

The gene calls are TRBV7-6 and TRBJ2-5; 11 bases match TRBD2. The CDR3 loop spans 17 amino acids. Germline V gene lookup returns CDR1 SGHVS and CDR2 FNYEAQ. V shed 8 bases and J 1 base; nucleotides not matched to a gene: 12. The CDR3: CASVGLAGGTRQETQYF. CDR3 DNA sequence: TGTGCCAGCGTAGGGCTAGCGGGGGGAACCCGCCAAGAGACCCAGTACTTC.

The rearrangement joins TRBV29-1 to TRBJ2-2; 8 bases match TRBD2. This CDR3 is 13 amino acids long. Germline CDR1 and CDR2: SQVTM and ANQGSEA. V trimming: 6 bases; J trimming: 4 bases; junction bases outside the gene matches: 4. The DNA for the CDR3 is TGCAGCGTGTTAGCGGGACGCACCGGGGAGCTGTTTTTT. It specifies CSVLAGRTGELFF.

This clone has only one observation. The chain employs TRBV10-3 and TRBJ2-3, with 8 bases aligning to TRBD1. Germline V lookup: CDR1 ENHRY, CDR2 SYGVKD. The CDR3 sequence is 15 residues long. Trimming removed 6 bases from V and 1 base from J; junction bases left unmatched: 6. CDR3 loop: CAISDPGQGTDTQYF. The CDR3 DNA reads TGTGCCATCAGCGATCCGGGACAGGGCACAGATACGCAGTATTTT.

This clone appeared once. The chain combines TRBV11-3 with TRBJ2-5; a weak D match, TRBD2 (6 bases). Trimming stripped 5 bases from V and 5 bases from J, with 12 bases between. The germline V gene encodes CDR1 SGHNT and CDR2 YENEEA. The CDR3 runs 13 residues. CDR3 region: CASSRGLRETQYF. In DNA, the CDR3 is TGTGCCAGCAGCAGGGGACTCCGGGAGACCCAGTACTTC.

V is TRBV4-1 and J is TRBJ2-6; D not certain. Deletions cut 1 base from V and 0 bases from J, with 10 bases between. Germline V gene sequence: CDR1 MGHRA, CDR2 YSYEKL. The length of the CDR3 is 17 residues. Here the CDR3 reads CASSQGIRVSGANVLTF. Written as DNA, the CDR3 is TGCGCCAGCAGCCAAGGAATACGGGTCTCTGGGGCCAACGTCCTGACTTTC.

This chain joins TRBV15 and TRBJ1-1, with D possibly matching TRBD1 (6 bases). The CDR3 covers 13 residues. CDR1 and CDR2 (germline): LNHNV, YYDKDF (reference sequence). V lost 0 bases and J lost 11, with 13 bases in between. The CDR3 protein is CATSRDYRAWAFF. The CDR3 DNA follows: TGTGCCACCAGCAGAGATTACAGGGCATGGGCTTTCTTT.

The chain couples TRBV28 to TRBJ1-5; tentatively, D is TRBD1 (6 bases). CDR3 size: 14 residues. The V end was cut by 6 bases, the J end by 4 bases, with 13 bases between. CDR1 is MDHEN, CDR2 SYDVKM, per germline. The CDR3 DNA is TGTGCCAGCAGCTTAATCAGGGGTAATCAGCCCCAGCATTTT. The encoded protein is CASSLIRGNQPQHF.

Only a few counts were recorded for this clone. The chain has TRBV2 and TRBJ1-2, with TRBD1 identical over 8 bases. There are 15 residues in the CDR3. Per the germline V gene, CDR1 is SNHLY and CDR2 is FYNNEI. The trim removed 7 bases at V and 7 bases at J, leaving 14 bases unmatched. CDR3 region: CASILQGERASGYTF. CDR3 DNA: TGTGCCAGCATTCTACAGGGGGAAAGGGCTAGTGGCTACACCTTC.

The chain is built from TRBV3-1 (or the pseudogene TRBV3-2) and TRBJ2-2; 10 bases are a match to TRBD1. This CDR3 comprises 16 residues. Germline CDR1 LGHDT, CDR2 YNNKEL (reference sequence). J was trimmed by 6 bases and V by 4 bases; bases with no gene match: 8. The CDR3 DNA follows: TGTGCCAGCAGCCGAAGACAGGGGGCCGTCCCCGGGGAGCTGTTTTTT. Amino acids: CASSRRQGAVPGELFF.